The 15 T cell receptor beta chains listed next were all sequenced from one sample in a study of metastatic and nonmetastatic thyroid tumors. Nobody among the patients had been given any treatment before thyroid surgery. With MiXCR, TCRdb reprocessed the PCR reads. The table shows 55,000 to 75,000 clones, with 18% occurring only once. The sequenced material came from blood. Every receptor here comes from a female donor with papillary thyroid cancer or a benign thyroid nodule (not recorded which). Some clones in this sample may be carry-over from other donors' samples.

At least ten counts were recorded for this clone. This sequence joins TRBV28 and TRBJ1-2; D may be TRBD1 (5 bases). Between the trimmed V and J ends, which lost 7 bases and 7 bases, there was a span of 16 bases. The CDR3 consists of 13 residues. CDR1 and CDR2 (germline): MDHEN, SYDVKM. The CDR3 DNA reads TGTGCCAGCACTACCGGGACTTCGGGTGGCTACACCTTC. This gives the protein CASTTGTSGGYTF.

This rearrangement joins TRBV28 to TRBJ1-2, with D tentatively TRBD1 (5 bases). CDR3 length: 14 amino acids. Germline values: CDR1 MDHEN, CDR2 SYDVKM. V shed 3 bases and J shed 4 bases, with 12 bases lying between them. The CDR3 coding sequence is TGTGCCAGCAGTTTGGGGGGTGGGGTCTATGGCTACACCTTC. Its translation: CASSLGGGVYGYTF.

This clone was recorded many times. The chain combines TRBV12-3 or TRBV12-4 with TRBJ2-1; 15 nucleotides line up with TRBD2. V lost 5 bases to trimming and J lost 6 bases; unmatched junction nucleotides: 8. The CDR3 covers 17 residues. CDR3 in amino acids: CASSGLAGGFYINEQFF. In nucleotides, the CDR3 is TGTGCCAGCAGTGGACTAGCGGGAGGGTTTTATATCAATGAGCAGTTCTTC.

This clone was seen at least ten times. The CDR3 DNA is TGTGCCAGCAGCTTAGCTTACACTGAAGCTTTCTTT. Its protein is CASSLAYTEAFF. The chain carries TRBV13 and TRBJ1-1, with no clear D. CDR1 and CDR2 (germline): PRHDT, FYEKMQ (reference sequence). The CDR3 has 12 residues. Trimming removed 1 base from V and 3 bases from J, with 3 bases in between.

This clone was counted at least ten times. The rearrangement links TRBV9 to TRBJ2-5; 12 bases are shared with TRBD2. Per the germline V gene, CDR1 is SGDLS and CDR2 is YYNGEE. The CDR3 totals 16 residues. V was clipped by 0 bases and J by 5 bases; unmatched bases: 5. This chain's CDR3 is CASSVAPTSGSETQYF. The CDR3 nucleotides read TGTGCCAGCAGCGTAGCTCCGACTAGCGGGAGTGAGACCCAGTACTTC.

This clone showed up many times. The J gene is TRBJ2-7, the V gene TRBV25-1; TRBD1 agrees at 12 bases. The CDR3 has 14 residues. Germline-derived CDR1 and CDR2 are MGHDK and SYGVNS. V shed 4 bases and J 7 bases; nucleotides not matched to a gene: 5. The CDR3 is CASSGGTGGFEQYF. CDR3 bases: TGTGCCAGCAGTGGGGGGACAGGGGGCTTTGAGCAGTACTTC.

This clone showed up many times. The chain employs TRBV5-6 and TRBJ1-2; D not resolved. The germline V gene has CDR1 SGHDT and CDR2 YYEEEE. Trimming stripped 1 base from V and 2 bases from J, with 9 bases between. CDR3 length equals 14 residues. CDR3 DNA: TGTGCCAGCAGCTTGTGGTGGTCGAACTATGGCTACACCTTC. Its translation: CASSLWWSNYGYTF.

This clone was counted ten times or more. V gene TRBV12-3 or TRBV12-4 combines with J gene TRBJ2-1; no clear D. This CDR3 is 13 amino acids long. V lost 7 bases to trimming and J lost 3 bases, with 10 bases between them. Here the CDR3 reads CASTPQRYNEQFF. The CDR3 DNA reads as TGTGCCAGCACCCCTCAACGCTACAATGAGCAGTTCTTC.

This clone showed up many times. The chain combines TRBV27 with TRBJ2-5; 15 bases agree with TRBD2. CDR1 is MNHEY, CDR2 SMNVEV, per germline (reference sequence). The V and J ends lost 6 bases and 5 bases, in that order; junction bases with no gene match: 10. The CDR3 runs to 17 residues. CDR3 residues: CASSQWTSGRAGETQYF. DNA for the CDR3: TGTGCCAGCAGCCAGTGGACTAGCGGGAGGGCCGGGGAGACCCAGTACTTC.

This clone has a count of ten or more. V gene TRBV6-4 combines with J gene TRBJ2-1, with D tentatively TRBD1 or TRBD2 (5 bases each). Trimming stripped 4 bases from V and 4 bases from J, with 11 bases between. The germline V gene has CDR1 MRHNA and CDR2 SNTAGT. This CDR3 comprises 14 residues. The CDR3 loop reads CASSAEWGYNEQFF. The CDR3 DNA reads TGTGCCAGCAGTGCGGAATGGGGGTACAATGAGCAGTTCTTC.

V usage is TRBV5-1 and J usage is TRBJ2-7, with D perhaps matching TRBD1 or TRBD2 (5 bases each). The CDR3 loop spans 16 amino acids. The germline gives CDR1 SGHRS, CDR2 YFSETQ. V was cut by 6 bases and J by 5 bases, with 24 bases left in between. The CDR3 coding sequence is TGCGCCAGCACCTTCGACCCCGGGGTTGGGGCCGACGAGCAGTACTTC. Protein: CASTFDPGVGADEQYF.

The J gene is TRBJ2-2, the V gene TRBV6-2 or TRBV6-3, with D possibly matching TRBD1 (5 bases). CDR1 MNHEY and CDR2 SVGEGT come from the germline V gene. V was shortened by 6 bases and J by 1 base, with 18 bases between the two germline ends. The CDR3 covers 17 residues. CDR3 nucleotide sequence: TGTGCCAGCAGACCTAGGCCCCCTCAGGGGAACACCGGGGAGCTGTTTTTT. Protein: CASRPRPPQGNTGELFF.

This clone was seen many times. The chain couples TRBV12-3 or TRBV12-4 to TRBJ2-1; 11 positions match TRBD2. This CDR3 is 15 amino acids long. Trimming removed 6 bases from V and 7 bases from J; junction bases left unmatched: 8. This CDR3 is CASRPTSGRGNEQFF. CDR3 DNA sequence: TGTGCCAGCAGACCTACTAGCGGGAGAGGGAATGAGCAGTTCTTC.

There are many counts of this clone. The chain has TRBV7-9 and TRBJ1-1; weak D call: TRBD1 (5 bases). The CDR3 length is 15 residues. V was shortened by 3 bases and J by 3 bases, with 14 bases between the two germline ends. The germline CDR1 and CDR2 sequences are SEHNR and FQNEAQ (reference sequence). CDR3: CASSLVLWGDTEAFF. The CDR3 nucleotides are TGTGCCAGCAGCTTGGTCTTATGGGGGGACACTGAAGCTTTCTTT.

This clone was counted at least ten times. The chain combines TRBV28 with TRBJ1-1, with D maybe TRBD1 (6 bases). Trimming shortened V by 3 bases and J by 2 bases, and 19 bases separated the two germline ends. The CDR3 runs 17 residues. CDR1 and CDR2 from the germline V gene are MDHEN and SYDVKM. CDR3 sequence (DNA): TGTGCCAGCAGTTTTCCGAGCAGGGGTCCCCCAAACACTGAAGCTTTCTTT. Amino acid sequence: CASSFPSRGPPNTEAFF.